One and the same sample provided the 26 T cell receptor beta chains below, sequenced in a study of spatial heterogeneity in lung cancer. The time point here: sample taken at primary tumor resection. TCRdb reprocessed the 5' RACE reads with MiXCR, giving one entry per CDR3 protein. The sample holds some 83,000 distinct CDR3 sequences, about 8.5% seen once. This specimen was PBMCs, taken at surgery. The receptor source for this set is a male donor with early-stage non-small cell lung cancer.

This clonotype was detected many times. J is TRBJ2-2 and V is TRBV10-3, with D unresolved. The CDR3 is 11 amino acids. The germline gives CDR1 ENHRY, CDR2 SYGVKD. V shed 3 bases and J shed 7 bases, with 3 bases lying between them. The CDR3 sequence: CAISDGGELFF. The CDR3 region has the DNA TGTGCCATCAGTGACGGCGGGGAGCTGTTTTTT.

In its sample, this clonotype was seen a few times. This chain uses TRBV11-3 with TRBJ2-1, with 7 bases identical to TRBD2. The CDR3 has 16 amino acids. Per the germline V gene, CDR1 is SGHNT and CDR2 is YENEEA. With 5 bases clipped from V and 1 base from J, the junction kept 8 bases outside the gene matches. The DNA for the CDR3 is TGTGCCAGCAGCGCAGAGGGGACTATGTCCTACAATGAGCAGTTCTTC. This encodes CASSAEGTMSYNEQFF.

This clonotype was seen many times. The rearrangement uses TRBV12-3 or TRBV12-4 and TRBJ2-2; 7 bases match TRBD2. Losses at the gene ends were 4 bases for V and 0 bases for J; bases not matched to a gene: 2. This CDR3 has 15 residues. This CDR3 is CASSYSGSNTGELFF. The CDR3 DNA follows: TGTGCCAGCAGTTATAGCGGGTCGAACACCGGGGAGCTGTTTTTT.

This rearrangement joins TRBV25-1 to TRBJ1-1; D might be TRBD1 (5 bases). Per the germline V gene, CDR1 is MGHDK and CDR2 is SYGVNS. The CDR3 runs to 12 residues. V gave up 9 bases and J gave up 2 bases, with 10 bases separating them. CDR3 nucleotide sequence: TGTGCCAGTGCCAGGGTCAACACTGAAGCTTTCTTT. It codes for CASARVNTEAFF.

This clonotype was counted many times. J is TRBJ2-4 and V is TRBV20-1; TRBD2 might be the D (5 bases). Trimming removed 0 bases at V and 9 bases at J, with 21 bases between. This CDR3 is 16 amino acids long. Germline V gives CDR1 DFQATT, CDR2 SNEGSKA (reference sequence). CDR3 region: CSARDQDSRWSVIQYF. CDR3 DNA sequence: TGCAGTGCTAGAGATCAGGACTCCCGTTGGTCGGTCATTCAGTACTTC.

This clonotype has only a few counts. The chain couples TRBV7-8 to TRBJ1-5; D is unresolved. V shed 6 bases and J shed 2 bases, with 11 bases lying between them. The CDR3 extends over 14 amino acids. The germline gives CDR1 SGHVS, CDR2 FQNEAQ. The CDR3, as DNA: TGTGCCAGCAGACTGGGGATAGGCAATCAGCCCCAGCATTTT. Amino acids: CASRLGIGNQPQHF.

This clonotype was recorded many times. The chain joins TRBV20-1 to TRBJ2-1; TRBD1 matches 7 bases. With V trimmed by 6 bases and J by 7 bases, 3 bases remained unmatched. Germline CDR1 reads DFQATT; CDR2 reads SNEGSKA (reference sequence). The CDR3 consists of 11 residues. The CDR3 DNA reads TGCAGTGCGTACAGGGGTAATGAGCAGTTCTTC. It is translated as CSAYRGNEQFF.

This clonotype was seen at least ten times. The chain joins TRBV3-1 to TRBJ1-1, with D unclear. The V and J ends lost 4 bases and 1 base respectively, with 16 bases between them. This CDR3 has 16 residues. The germline V gene encodes CDR1 LGHDT and CDR2 YNNKEL (reference sequence). CDR3 sequence (DNA): TGTGCCAGCAGCCCCCGCGTCGGCTTTCGGAACACTGAAGCTTTCTTT. Its translation: CASSPRVGFRNTEAFF.

The chain carries TRBV19 and TRBJ1-1, with D unclear. V was trimmed by 3 bases and J by 0 bases, leaving 8 bases between them. Looked up from germline, CDR1 is LNHDA and CDR2 is SQIVND (reference sequence). The CDR3 is made up of 14 amino acids. In DNA, the CDR3 is TGTGCCAGTAGTATGTTCGGCATGAACACTGAAGCTTTCTTT. The encoded protein is CASSMFGMNTEAFF. The full variable domain, with the rest looked up from reference TRBV19 and TRBJ1-1, is DGGITQSPKYLFRKEGQNVTLSCEQNLNHDAMYWYRQDPGQGLRLIYYSQIVNDFQKGDIAEGYSVSREKKESFPLTVTSAQKNPTAFYLCASSMFGMNTEAFFGQGTRLTVV.

This sequence joins TRBV15 and TRBJ1-4, with D tentatively TRBD1 (6 bases). CDR1 is LNHNV and CDR2 is YYDKDF in the germline V gene (reference sequence). Trimming cost V 0 bases and J 10 bases, with 18 bases left between them. CDR3 length: 16 amino acids. The CDR3 loop is CATSRDSGRGWRKLFF. The DNA of the CDR3 is TGTGCCACCAGCAGAGATTCGGGCAGGGGATGGCGAAAACTGTTTTTT.

The chain has TRBV7-9 and TRBJ1-1, with 7 bases aligning to TRBD1. Germline-derived CDR1 and CDR2 are SEHNR and FQNEAQ (reference sequence). This CDR3 spans 16 amino acids. Trimming cost V 5 bases and J 6 bases; bases outside gene matches: 15. This CDR3 is CASSPPQGVRAPEAFF. Here the CDR3 DNA reads TGTGCCAGCAGCCCCCCCCAGGGGGTAAGAGCTCCTGAAGCTTTCTTT.

The chain combines TRBV4-1 with TRBJ1-5; D remains ambiguous. V gave up 0 bases and J gave up 3 bases, with 18 bases separating them. Germline CDR1 is MGHRA and CDR2 is YSYEKL. The CDR3 is made up of 18 amino acids. CDR3: CASSQDSPLSASNQPQHF. CDR3 sequence (DNA): TGCGCCAGCAGCCAAGATTCCCCCCTCAGTGCCTCCAATCAGCCCCAGCATTTT.

V gene TRBV3-1 combines with J gene TRBJ1-4; D unresolved. Trimming left V 8 bases short and J 5 bases short, with 6 bases between. This CDR3 is 11 amino acids long. The germline CDR1 and CDR2 sequences are LGHDT and YNNKEL (reference sequence). The DNA for the CDR3 is TGTGCCAGCTTGGGGAATGAAAAACTGTTTTTT. Protein product: CASLGNEKLFF.

This clonotype was observed at least ten times. Here the CDR3 reads CASSQVSGDDTQYF. CDR3 DNA: TGTGCCAGCAGCCAAGTCTCCGGGGATGATACGCAGTATTTT. The chain is built from TRBV3-1 and TRBJ2-3; TRBD2 is a possible D gene (5 bases). The CDR3 is 14 amino acids. The V end was cut by 1 base, the J end by 6 bases, with 11 bases between. The germline gives CDR1 LGHDT, CDR2 YNNKEL (reference sequence).

Concerning this clonotype itself: This may arise from a read error, as a much more abundant clone is one base away. This rearrangement joins TRBV18 to TRBJ1-2; D might be TRBD1 (5 bases). The CDR3 spans 14 residues. The germline V gene has CDR1 KGHSH and CDR2 LQKENI. In DNA form, the CDR3 reads TGTGCCAACTCACCGCTCAGACAGAACTATGGCTACACCTTC. The encoded protein is CANSPLRQNYGYTF.

This clonotype was counted a few times. The chain couples TRBV6-5 to TRBJ1-2; 7 positions match TRBD1. Germline lookup yields CDR1 MNHEY and CDR2 SVGAGI. This CDR3 is built from 14 residues. With V trimmed by 5 bases and J by 2 bases, 5 bases remained unmatched. The CDR3 DNA reads TGTGCCAGCAGTCCCGACAGGGCAAACTATGGCTACACCTTC. It is translated as CASSPDRANYGYTF.

The V call is TRBV12-3 or TRBV12-4, the J call TRBJ2-7; tentative D call: TRBD2 (6 bases). V was pared by 3 bases and J by 6 bases, with 15 bases between. CDR3 length: 14 residues. The CDR3 DNA sequence: TGTGCCAGCAGTTTTAGGCCCAAGGGAGGCGAGCAGTACTTC. Its protein is CASSFRPKGGEQYF.

This clonotype was counted at least ten times. The chain has TRBV5-1 and TRBJ1-1; D may be TRBD1 (5 bases). Deletions cut 4 bases from V and 4 bases from J, with 20 bases between. CDR1 and CDR2 (germline): SGHRS, YFSETQ. The CDR3 extends over 16 amino acids. The CDR3 bases are TGCGCCAGCAGCACCGGAGCGGGGGGTGCGAGCACTGAAGCTTTCTTT. This gives the protein CASSTGAGGASTEAFF.

This clonotype was recorded many times. The chain carries TRBV7-9 and TRBJ1-2; 7 bases align to TRBD1. Germline assignment: CDR1 SEHNR and CDR2 FQNEAQ (reference sequence). J gave up 6 bases and V 8 bases, and 12 bases lay outside the gene matches. CDR3 length: 14 residues. For the CDR3, the DNA is TGTGCCAGCGGATGGGCTGACAGGGTCCATGGCTACACCTTC. This sequence encodes CASGWADRVHGYTF.

This clonotype came up many times. This chain joins TRBV20-1 and TRBJ2-3; D is undetermined. Trimming cost V 1 base and J 4 bases, with 6 bases left between them. This CDR3 contains 12 residues. Per the germline V gene, CDR1 is DFQATT and CDR2 is SNEGSKA (reference sequence). For the CDR3, the DNA is TGCAGTGCTAGAGGCTCCCCAGATACGCAGTATTTT. Translation: CSARGSPDTQYF.

This clonotype showed up many times. The rearrangement joins TRBV30 to TRBJ2-5, with TRBD1 matching over 9 bases. The ends lost 2 bases at V and 7 bases at J; junction bases unmatched: 11. Germline V CDR1 and CDR2: GTSNPN, SVGIG (reference sequence). The CDR3 consists of 15 residues. The CDR3 loop is CAWSPGTGYGGTQYF. CDR3 nucleotide sequence: TGTGCCTGGAGTCCCGGGACAGGGTACGGGGGGACCCAGTACTTC.

In this sample, this clonotype turned up many times. The V gene is TRBV3-1, the J gene TRBJ2-7, with D maybe TRBD2 (6 bases). Per germline, CDR1 LGHDT and CDR2 YNNKEL (reference sequence). There are 14 residues in the CDR3. The V gene lost 4 bases and the J gene lost 3 bases, with 13 bases spanning the gap. CDR3 coding DNA: TGTGCCAGCAGCCCAGCGGGCCGGGTCTACGAGCAGTACTTC. Amino acids: CASSPAGRVYEQYF.

This sequence joins TRBV9 and TRBJ2-1; D assignment may be TRBD1 or TRBD2 (5 bases each). CDR1 SGDLS and CDR2 YYNGEE come from the germline V gene. V lost 4 bases and J 2 bases, leaving 13 bases between the germline ends. The CDR3 is 15 residues long. The CDR3 is CASSPSWGTYNEQFF. CDR3 in DNA: TGTGCCAGCAGCCCTAGCTGGGGGACCTACAATGAGCAGTTCTTC.

The chain links TRBV15 to TRBJ2-2, with D possibly TRBD2 on 6 matching bases. Germline CDR1 reads LNHNV; CDR2 reads YYDKDF (reference sequence). CDR3 length equals 17 residues. The germline V and J ends were trimmed by 0 bases and 1 base, with 12 bases remaining between them. CDR3 bases: TGTGCCACCAGCAGAGATGCCAGGAGGGGGAACACCGGGGAGCTGTTTTTT. This sequence encodes CATSRDARRGNTGELFF.

This clonotype was seen only a few times. The CDR3 reads CASSWELTDSNQPQHF. The CDR3 nucleotides read TGTGCCAGCAGCTGGGAATTGACAGATAGCAATCAGCCCCAGCATTTT. The chain uses TRBV5-4 and TRBJ1-5, with D perhaps TRBD1 (5 bases). V lost 3 bases and J lost 0, with 13 bases in between. This CDR3 contains 16 residues. The V gene's germline CDR1 is SGHNT and CDR2 YYREEE (reference sequence).

This clonotype was picked up many times. V is TRBV5-1 and J is TRBJ1-2; 10 positions match TRBD1. There are 12 residues in the CDR3. V lost 4 bases and J lost 7; bases outside the gene matches: 1. The germline V gene encodes CDR1 SGHRS and CDR2 YFSETQ. This chain's CDR3 is CASSGTGAGYTF. As DNA, the CDR3 is TGCGCCAGCAGCGGGACAGGGGCTGGCTACACCTTC.